This T cell receptor beta chain was obtained from a study of T cells in Graves' hyperthyroidism and ophthalmopathy. Ten or more counts support this clonotype. Disease lasting under 3 months, a NOSPECS grade of at least 4, and a Clinical Activity Score of at least 3 were features of the ophthalmopathy patients. Patients were excluded for uncontrolled infection, other autoimmune disease, pregnancy or lactation. Per the germline V gene, CDR1 is SNHLY and CDR2 is FYNNEI. Unmatched junction bases numbered 3, after V lost 6 bases and J lost 3 bases. The CDR3 length is 13 residues. Amplification yielded TCR beta CDR3 regions, with RNA transcripts as the source. HTBI primers were employed in a first-round RT-PCR of the TCR CDR3. Using its own MiXCR run on the multiplex PCR reads, TCRdb lists one record per CDR3 protein. The data show approximately 610,000 distinct CDR3 sequences, about 14% seen once.

The source material was blood. The gene calls are TRBV2 and TRBJ2-5, with 8 bases identical to TRBD1. The sequence was collected from a woman between 40 and 55 years old with Graves' ophthalmopathy. The chain's CDR3 is CASSVTGEETQYF. The CDR3 DNA is TGTGCCAGCAGCGTGACAGGGGAAGAGACCCAGTACTTC.